The 23 T cell receptor beta chains below were found in one sample sequenced in a study of cytomegalovirus exposure and HLA in healthy donors. This PCR relied on a set of 60 Vbeta primers and 13 Jbeta primers. Profiled with immunoSEQ multiplex PCR; TCRdb holds only in-frame clones, not every one. This repertoire shows about 150,000 clones, roughly 10% found once; its top ten account for 1.8%. Material for sequencing was PBMCs. The source is a man in his fifties in good health and CMV-seronegative.

The CDR3 loop reads CASSYDRGGSYEQYF. CDR3 in DNA: TGTGCCAGTAGTTATGACAGGGGAGGCTCCTACGAGCAGTACTTC. The chain employs TRBV19 and TRBJ2-7; the match to TRBD1 covers 8 bases. This CDR3 spans 15 amino acids. Germline CDR1 LNHDA, CDR2 SQIVND (reference sequence). Unmatched junction bases numbered 6, after V lost 5 bases and J lost 0 bases.

This clone was seen only a few times. This chain uses TRBV2 with TRBJ1-1; D may be TRBD1 (5 bases). The germline V gene encodes CDR1 SNHLY and CDR2 FYNNEI. This CDR3 is built from 14 residues. V was clipped by 6 bases and J by 4 bases, with 15 bases between them. Written as DNA, the CDR3 is TGTGCCAGCAGGGGCTTAGGGGAGGCCACTGAAGCTTTCTTT. Translated: CASRGLGEATEAFF.

The chain couples TRBV7-6 to TRBJ2-2; TRBD1 agrees at 8 bases. The ends lost 6 bases at V and 6 bases at J; junction bases unmatched: 6. The CDR3 loop spans 14 amino acids. Germline CDR1 reads SGHVS; CDR2 reads FNYEAQ. Here the CDR3 DNA reads TGTGCCAGCAGGCGGACAGGGCCGGCCGGGGAGCTGTTTTTT. Its protein product is CASRRTGPAGELFF.

The CDR3 sequence is CASSRFRRTQETQYF. CDR3 DNA sequence: TGTGCCAGCAGCCGCTTTCGGAGAACCCAAGAGACCCAGTACTTC. The chain carries TRBV11-3 and TRBJ2-5; no firm D call. V lost 5 bases to trimming and J lost 1 base, with 14 bases between them. This CDR3 contains 15 residues. The germline CDR1 and CDR2 sequences are SGHNT and YENEEA.

This chain uses TRBV19 with TRBJ1-1; the match to TRBD1 covers 9 bases. Germline assignment: CDR1 LNHDA and CDR2 SQIVND (reference sequence). Unmatched junction bases numbered 4, after V lost 7 bases and J lost 1 base. This CDR3 is 14 amino acids long. CDR3 protein: CASNLQGANTEAFF. In nucleotides, the CDR3 is TGTGCCAGTAACCTACAGGGGGCGAACACTGAAGCTTTCTTT.

The V gene is TRBV14, the J gene TRBJ2-1; tentative D call: TRBD2 (6 bases). Germline CDR1 reads SGHDN; CDR2 reads FVKESK. The V end was cut by 0 bases, the J end by 4 bases, with 28 bases between. The CDR3 is made up of 21 amino acids. CDR3: CASSQDRTSPEASGWYNEQFF. The CDR3 nucleotides read TGTGCCAGCAGCCAAGATCGAACTAGCCCAGAGGCCTCAGGCTGGTACAATGAGCAGTTCTTC.

This sequence joins TRBV5-5 and TRBJ2-3, with 12 nucleotides matching TRBD2. The CDR3 is 18 amino acids. In germline, CDR1 is SGHKS, CDR2 YYEKEE (reference sequence). The ends lost 4 bases at V and 1 base at J; junction bases unmatched: 10. The DNA of the CDR3 is TGTGCCAGCAGCCCCATCAGGACTAGCGGGGACCGCACAGATACGCAGTATTTT. Protein sequence: CASSPIRTSGDRTDTQYF.

In regard to this clone: Other DNA sequences in the sample encode the same CDR3. The chain couples TRBV29-1 to TRBJ1-2; 7 positions match TRBD1. The germline CDR1 and CDR2 sequences are SQVTM and ANQGSEA. The CDR3 sequence is 12 residues long. The trim removed 6 bases at V and 5 bases at J, leaving 6 bases unmatched. CDR3 in amino acids: CSVGDSSYGYTF. The DNA of the CDR3 is TGCAGCGTGGGGGACAGTTCGTATGGCTACACCTTC.

This clone was seen only a few times. The chain joins TRBV4-1 to TRBJ2-7; tentative D call: TRBD2 (6 bases). The CDR3 covers 13 residues. The V end was cut by 3 bases, the J end by 4 bases, with 10 bases between. CDR1 MGHRA and CDR2 YSYEKL come from the germline V gene. The CDR3 bases are TGCGCCAGCAGCCAGGGAGCGGGTTACGAGCAGTACTTC. It specifies CASSQGAGYEQYF.

The rearrangement uses TRBV7-9 and TRBJ2-7; D is possibly TRBD2 (5 bases). Germline V gives CDR1 SEHNR, CDR2 FQNEAQ (reference sequence). The CDR3 covers 14 residues. Trimming took off 2 bases at V and 3 bases at J, with 11 bases between the two ends. CDR3 in DNA: TGTGCCAGCAGCTTAATAGTCGGGGACTACGAGCAGTACTTC. Amino acid sequence: CASSLIVGDYEQYF.

The sample holds a few counts of this clone. The rearrangement links TRBV7-9 to TRBJ2-2; 10 bases agree with TRBD1. The V gene end was trimmed by 3 bases and the J gene end by 7 bases; junction bases not matched to a gene: 5. CDR1 and CDR2 (germline): SEHNR, FQNEAQ (reference sequence). CDR3 length: 15 residues. CDR3 region: CASSLGDRGNGELFF. CDR3 nucleotides: TGTGCCAGCAGCTTGGGGGACAGGGGTAACGGGGAGCTGTTTTTT.

This clone appeared a few times. The V gene is TRBV6-5, the J gene TRBJ2-1, with 7 bases aligning to TRBD2. Germline V lookup: CDR1 MNHEY, CDR2 SVGAGI. V trimming: 2 bases; J trimming: 4 bases; junction bases outside the gene matches: 8. The CDR3 contains 16 residues. The CDR3 DNA follows: TGTGCCAGCAGTTACGAGGGAGGGCCCAAATACAATGAGCAGTTCTTC. Translation gives CASSYEGGPKYNEQFF.

This clone was detected a few times. The chain employs TRBV27 and TRBJ1-2; D gene unclear. The CDR3 is 15 residues long. V gave up 5 bases and J gave up 6 bases, with 19 bases separating them. Germline V gene data show CDR1 as MNHEY and CDR2 as SMNVEV (reference sequence). The CDR3 bases are TGTGCCAGCAGTCTCCTCTCGGGAGATGCTAATGGCTACACCTTC. It yields the protein CASSLLSGDANGYTF.

The rearrangement joins TRBV5-6 to TRBJ2-2; 7 bases map to TRBD1. Germline V gene lookup returns CDR1 SGHDT and CDR2 YYEEEE. The V gene end was trimmed by 2 bases and the J gene end by 0 bases; junction bases not matched to a gene: 10. CDR3 length: 18 residues. CDR3 residues: CASSFGAGGSTNTGELFF. The DNA for the CDR3 is TGTGCCAGCAGCTTTGGGGCAGGGGGTTCGACGAACACCGGGGAGCTGTTTTTT.

This clone showed up just a few times. The CDR3 DNA reads TGTGCCAGCACCCCGCAGGGCCCATCCGAGCAGTACTTC. This gives the protein CASTPQGPSEQYF. The V call is TRBV6-1, the J call TRBJ2-7; tentative D call: TRBD1 (5 bases). Germline CDR1 is MNHNS and CDR2 is SASEGT. The CDR3 consists of 13 residues. The V end was cut by 7 bases, the J end by 6 bases, with 16 bases between.

This clone has a handful of counts. The V and J genes are TRBV6-4 and TRBJ2-2; weak D call: TRBD2 (6 bases). Trimming left V 4 bases short and J 0 bases short, with 12 bases between. From germline, CDR1 is MRHNA and CDR2 SNTAGT. This CDR3 spans 16 amino acids. The CDR3 sequence: CASSGGTFANTGELFF. The CDR3 DNA follows: TGTGCCAGCAGTGGGGGGACTTTCGCGAACACCGGGGAGCTGTTTTTT.

The CDR3 region has the DNA TGTGCCAGCAGTTCCCCGGGGAGAGCATCGAACACTGAAGCTTTCTTT. Protein sequence: CASSSPGRASNTEAFF. The chain links TRBV6-5 to TRBJ1-1; no reliable D call. This CDR3 is 16 amino acids long. Trimming stripped 4 bases from V and 1 base from J, with 16 bases between. CDR1 MNHEY and CDR2 SVGAGI come from the germline V gene.

In nucleotides, the CDR3 is TGTGCCAGCAGTTTATTAGGGACAATACAAAACACTGAAGCTTTCTTT. Its protein is CASSLLGTIQNTEAFF. The chain links TRBV27 to TRBJ1-1, with a weak D call TRBD1 (6 bases). The V and J ends lost 1 base and 2 bases respectively, with 14 bases between them. The germline gives CDR1 MNHEY, CDR2 SMNVEV (reference sequence). The CDR3 sequence is 16 residues long.

Ten or more counts support this clone. This chain uses TRBV28 with TRBJ1-2; the match to TRBD1 covers 11 bases. There are 15 residues in the CDR3. Germline CDR1 and CDR2: MDHEN and SYDVKM. With V trimmed by 3 bases and J by 4 bases, 4 bases remained unmatched. CDR3 residues: CASSFRDRGGYGYTF. Written as DNA, the CDR3 is TGTGCCAGCAGTTTCCGGGACAGGGGGGGCTATGGCTACACCTTC.

This clone has only a few counts. V gene TRBV5-4 combines with J gene TRBJ2-7; possible D gene TRBD2, 6 bases. Deletions cut 3 bases from V and 2 bases from J, with 12 bases between. This CDR3 has 14 amino acids. From germline, CDR1 is SGHNT and CDR2 YYREEE (reference sequence). CDR3 region: CASSSGSNPYEQYF. In DNA form, the CDR3 reads TGTGCCAGCAGCTCCGGGAGCAACCCCTACGAGCAGTACTTC.

The V and J genes are TRBV5-4 and TRBJ1-2; a weak D match, TRBD1 (6 bases). This CDR3 is built from 18 residues. The germline CDR1 and CDR2 sequences are SGHNT and YYREEE (reference sequence). Trimming pared 0 bases from V and 0 bases from J, leaving 18 bases between. The CDR3 DNA sequence: TGTGCCAGCAGCTTGGGTCGACTATCAGGGGATTCTAACTATGGCTACACCTTC. This codes for CASSLGRLSGDSNYGYTF.

The V gene is TRBV29-1, the J gene TRBJ1-3, with TRBD1 matching 9 bases. Per the germline V gene, CDR1 is SQVTM and CDR2 is ANQGSEA. CDR3 length equals 13 residues. J gave up 3 bases and V 5 bases, and 2 bases lay outside the gene matches. CDR3 sequence (DNA): TGCAGCGTTTCGGGACAGGGTGGAAACACCATATATTTT. Translated, it gives CSVSGQGGNTIYF.

The chain links TRBV7-2 to TRBJ1-3; the D gene is possibly TRBD1 (5 bases). Germline loops: CDR1 SGHTA, CDR2 FQGNSA. This CDR3 has 15 residues. V was trimmed by 5 bases and J by 2 bases, leaving 13 bases between them. CDR3 region: CASSRVQGPGNTIYF. CDR3 nucleotide sequence: TGTGCCAGCAGCAGGGTGCAGGGCCCTGGAAACACCATATATTTT.